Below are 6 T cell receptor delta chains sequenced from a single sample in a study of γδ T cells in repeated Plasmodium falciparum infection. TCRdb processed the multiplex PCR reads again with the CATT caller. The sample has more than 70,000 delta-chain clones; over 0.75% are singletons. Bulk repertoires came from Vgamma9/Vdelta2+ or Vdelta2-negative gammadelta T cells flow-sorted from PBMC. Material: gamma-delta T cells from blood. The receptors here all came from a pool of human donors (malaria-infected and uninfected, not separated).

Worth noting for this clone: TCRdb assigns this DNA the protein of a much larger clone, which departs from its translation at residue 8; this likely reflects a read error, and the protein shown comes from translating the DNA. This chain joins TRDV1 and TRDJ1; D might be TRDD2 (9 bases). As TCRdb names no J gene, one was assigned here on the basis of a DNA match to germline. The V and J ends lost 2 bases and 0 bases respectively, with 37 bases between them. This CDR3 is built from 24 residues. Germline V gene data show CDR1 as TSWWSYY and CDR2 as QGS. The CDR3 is CALGEKVGPFLLHYWGPDTDKLIF. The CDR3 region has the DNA TGTGCTCTTGGGGAAAAGGTGGGCCCCTTCCTACTACATTACTGGGGGCCGGACACCGATAAACTCATCTTT.

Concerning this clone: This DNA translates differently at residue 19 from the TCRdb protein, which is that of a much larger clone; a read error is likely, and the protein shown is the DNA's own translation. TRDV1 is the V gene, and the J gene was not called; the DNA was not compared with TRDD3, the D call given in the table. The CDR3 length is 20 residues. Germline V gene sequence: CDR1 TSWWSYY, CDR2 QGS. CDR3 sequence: CALGGRSWGIRVVWADKLTF. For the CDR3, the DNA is TGTGCTCTTGGGGGACGGAGCTGGGGGATACGCGTTGTTTGGGCCGATAAACTCACCTTT.

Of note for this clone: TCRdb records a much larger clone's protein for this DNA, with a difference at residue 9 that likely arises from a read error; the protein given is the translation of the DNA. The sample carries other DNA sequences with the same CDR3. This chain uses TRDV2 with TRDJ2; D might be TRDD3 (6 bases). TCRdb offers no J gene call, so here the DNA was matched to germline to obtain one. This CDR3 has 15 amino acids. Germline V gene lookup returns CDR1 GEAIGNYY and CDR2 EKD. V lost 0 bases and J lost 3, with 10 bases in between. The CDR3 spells CACDTVGGLTAQLFF. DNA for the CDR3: TGTGCCTGTGACACCGTAGGGGGACTGACAGCACAACTCTTCTTT.

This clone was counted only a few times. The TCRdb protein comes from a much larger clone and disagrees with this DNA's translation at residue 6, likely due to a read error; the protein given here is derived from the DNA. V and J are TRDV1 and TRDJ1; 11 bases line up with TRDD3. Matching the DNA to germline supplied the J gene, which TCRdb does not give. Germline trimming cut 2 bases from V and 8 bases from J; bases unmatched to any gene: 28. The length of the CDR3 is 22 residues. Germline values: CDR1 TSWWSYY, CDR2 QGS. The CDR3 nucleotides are TGTGCTCTTGGGGAATGTGGTACTGGGGGATATGGGTCGAATGGTTGTCCGATGAAACTCATCTTT. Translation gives CALGECGTGGYGSNGCPMKLIF.

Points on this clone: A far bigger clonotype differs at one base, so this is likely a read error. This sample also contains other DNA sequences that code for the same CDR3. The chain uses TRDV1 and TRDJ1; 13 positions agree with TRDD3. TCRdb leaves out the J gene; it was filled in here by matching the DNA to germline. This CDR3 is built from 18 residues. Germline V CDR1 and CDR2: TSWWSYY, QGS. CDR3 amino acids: CALGEPPYWGIRTDKLIF. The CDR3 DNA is TGTGCCCTTGGGGAACCTCCGTACTGGGGGATACGCACCGATAAACTCATCTTT.

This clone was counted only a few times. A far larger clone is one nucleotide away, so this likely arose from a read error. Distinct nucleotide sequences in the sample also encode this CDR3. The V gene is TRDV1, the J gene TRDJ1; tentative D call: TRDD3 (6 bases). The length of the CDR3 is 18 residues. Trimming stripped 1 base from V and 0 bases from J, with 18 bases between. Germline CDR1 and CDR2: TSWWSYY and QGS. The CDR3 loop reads CALGEHKGDLGDTDKLIF. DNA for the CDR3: TGTGCTCTTGGGGAACATAAAGGGGACTTGGGGGACACCGATAAACTCATCTTT.